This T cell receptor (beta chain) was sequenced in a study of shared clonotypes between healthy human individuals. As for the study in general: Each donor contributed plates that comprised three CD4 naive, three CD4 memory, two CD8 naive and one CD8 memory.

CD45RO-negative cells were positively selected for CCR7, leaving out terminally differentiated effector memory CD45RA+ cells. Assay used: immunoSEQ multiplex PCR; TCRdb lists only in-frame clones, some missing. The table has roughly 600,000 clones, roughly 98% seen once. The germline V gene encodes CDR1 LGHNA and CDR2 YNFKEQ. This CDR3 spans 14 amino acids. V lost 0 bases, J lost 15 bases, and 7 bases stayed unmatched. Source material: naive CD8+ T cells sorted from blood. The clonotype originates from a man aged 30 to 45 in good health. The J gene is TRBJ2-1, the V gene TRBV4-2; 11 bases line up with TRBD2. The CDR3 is CASSQETSGSIRFF. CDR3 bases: TGTGCCAGCAGCCAAGAAACTAGCGGGAGTATACGGTTCTTC.